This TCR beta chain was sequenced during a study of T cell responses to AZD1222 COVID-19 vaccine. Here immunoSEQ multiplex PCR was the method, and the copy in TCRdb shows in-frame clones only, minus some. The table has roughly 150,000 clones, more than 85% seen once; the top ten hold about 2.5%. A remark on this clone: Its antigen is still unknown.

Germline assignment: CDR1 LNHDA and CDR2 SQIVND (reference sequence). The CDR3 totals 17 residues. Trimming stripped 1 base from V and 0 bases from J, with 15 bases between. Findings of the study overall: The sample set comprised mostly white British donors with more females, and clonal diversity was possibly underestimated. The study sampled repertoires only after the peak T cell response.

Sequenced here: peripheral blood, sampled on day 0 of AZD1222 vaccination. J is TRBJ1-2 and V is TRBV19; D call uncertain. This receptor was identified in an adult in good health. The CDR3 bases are TGTGCCAGTAGTATAGTCCGGATCCGAGAGGCTAACTATGGCTACACCTTC. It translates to CASSIVRIREANYGYTF.